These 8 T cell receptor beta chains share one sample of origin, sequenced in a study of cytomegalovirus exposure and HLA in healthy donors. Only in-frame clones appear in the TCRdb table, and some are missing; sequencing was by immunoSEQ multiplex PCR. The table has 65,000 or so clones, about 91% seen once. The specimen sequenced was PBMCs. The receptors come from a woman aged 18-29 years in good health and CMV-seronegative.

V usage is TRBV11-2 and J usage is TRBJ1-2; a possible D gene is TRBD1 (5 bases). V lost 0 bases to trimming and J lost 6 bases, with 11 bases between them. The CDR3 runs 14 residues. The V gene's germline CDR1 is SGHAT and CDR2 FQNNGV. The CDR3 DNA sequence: TGTGCCAGCAGCTTAGATCTCCGGGGGAATGGCTACACCTTC. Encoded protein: CASSLDLRGNGYTF.

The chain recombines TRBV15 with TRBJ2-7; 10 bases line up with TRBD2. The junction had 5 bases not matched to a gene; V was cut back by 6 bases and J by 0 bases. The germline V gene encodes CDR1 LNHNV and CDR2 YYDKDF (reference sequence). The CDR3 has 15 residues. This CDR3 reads CATRHTSGNSYEQYF. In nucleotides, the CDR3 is TGTGCCACCAGACATACTAGCGGGAACTCCTACGAGCAGTACTTC. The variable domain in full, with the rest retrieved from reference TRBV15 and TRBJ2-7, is DAMVIQNPRYQVTQFGKPVTLSCSQTLNHNVMYWYQQKSSQAPKLLFHYYDKDFNNEADTPDNFQSRRPNTSFCFLDIRSPGLGDTAMYLCATRHTSGNSYEQYFGPGTRLTVT.

The CDR3 spells CASSRSSGEQFF. The CDR3 DNA sequence: TGTGCCAGCTCACGTAGCAGCGGTGAGCAGTTCTTC. V gene TRBV18 combines with J gene TRBJ2-1; tentatively, D is TRBD2 (5 bases). In germline, CDR1 is KGHSH, CDR2 LQKENI. The CDR3 is 12 amino acids. V was shortened by 4 bases and J by 9 bases, with 10 bases between the two germline ends.

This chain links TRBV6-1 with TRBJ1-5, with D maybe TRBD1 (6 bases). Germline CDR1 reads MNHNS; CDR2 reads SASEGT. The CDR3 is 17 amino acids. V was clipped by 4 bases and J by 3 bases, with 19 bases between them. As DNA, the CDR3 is TGTGCCAGCAGTGGACTATTGTACAGGGATTACAATCAGCCCCAGCATTTT. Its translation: CASSGLLYRDYNQPQHF.

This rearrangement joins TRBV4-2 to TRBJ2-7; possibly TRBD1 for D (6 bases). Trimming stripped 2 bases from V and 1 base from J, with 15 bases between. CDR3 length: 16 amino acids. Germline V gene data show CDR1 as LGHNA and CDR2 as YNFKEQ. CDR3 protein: CASSQYTDSPSYEQYF. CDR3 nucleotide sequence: TGTGCCAGCAGCCAATATACGGACAGCCCGTCCTACGAGCAGTACTTC.

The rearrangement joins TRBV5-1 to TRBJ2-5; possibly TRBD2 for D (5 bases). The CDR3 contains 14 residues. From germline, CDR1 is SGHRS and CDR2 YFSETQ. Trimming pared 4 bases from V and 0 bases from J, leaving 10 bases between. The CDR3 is CASSADLYQETQYF. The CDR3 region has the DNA TGCGCCAGCAGCGCGGACTTGTACCAAGAGACCCAGTACTTC.

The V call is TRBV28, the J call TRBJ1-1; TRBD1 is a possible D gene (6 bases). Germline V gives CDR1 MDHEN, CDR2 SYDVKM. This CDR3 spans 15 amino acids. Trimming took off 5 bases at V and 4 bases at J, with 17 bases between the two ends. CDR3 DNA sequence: TGTGCCAGCAGTGGCCATACAGGGATACCCACTGAAGCTTTCTTT. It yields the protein CASSGHTGIPTEAFF.

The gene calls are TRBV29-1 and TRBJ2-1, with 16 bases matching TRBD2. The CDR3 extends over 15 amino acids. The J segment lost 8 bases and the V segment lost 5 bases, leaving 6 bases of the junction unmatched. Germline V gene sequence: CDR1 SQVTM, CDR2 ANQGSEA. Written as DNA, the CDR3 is TGCAGCGTTACCGGGACTAGCGGGGGGGCAGATGAGCAGTTCTTC. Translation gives CSVTGTSGGADEQFF.